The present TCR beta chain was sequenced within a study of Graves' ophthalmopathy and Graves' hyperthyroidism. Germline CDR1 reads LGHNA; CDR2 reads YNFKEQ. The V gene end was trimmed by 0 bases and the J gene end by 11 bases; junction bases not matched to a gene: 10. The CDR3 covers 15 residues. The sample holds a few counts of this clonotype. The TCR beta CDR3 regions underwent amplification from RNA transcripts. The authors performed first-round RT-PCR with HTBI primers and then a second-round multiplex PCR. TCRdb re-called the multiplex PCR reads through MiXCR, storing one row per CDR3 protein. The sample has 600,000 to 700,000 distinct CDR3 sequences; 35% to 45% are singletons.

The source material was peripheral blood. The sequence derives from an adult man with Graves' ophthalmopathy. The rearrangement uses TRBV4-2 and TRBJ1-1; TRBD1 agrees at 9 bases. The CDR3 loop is CASSQEGTGSSPAFF. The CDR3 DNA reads TGTGCCAGCAGCCAAGAAGGGACAGGGAGCTCCCCTGCTTTCTTT.